Here is one TCR beta chain with its context. Its antigen remains unidentified. Germline values: CDR1 SGHAT, CDR2 FQNNGV. This CDR3 has 15 amino acids. The ends lost 1 base at V and 3 bases at J; junction bases unmatched: 4. Libraries were prepared by immunoSEQ multiplex PCR; TCRdb keeps only in-frame clonotypes and omits some of them. The table records 250,000 to 350,000 clones, roughly 89% of them present only once. This sample is drawn from a study of cytomegalovirus exposure and HLA in healthy donors. Findings and limits, study-wide: Across donors, most TCRs were seen rarely, yet some public ones were widespread.

The sequence came from a woman between 18 and 29 years old in good health and CMV-seronegative. The chain links TRBV11-2 to TRBJ2-7; 9 nucleotides line up with TRBD1. Sequenced input: PBMCs. The DNA for the CDR3 is TGTGCCAGCAGCTTAGGACAGGGGGTCATCTACGAGCAGTACTTC. Protein product: CASSLGQGVIYEQYF.